The sequence of this TCR beta chain was determined in a study of T cell changes during pregnancy in multiple sclerosis. The assay was immunoSEQ multiplex PCR, and TCRdb's table has in-frame clones only and misses some. Among 28,000 or so clones listed, 85% to 90% were seen once. This CDR3 has 15 amino acids. The germline V gene encodes CDR1 LNHNV and CDR2 YYDKDF (reference sequence). The ends lost 1 base at V and 4 bases at J; junction bases unmatched: 1. The sequence came from a female donor with multiple sclerosis, enrolled in a pregnancy study. Here the sequenced sample was CD8+ T cells from peripheral blood mononuclear cells, taken in the second trimester of pregnancy. The genes are TRBV15 and TRBJ2-2; 9 nucleotides line up with TRBD1. Here the CDR3 DNA reads TGTGCCACCAGCAGAGGGACAGGGGTCACCGGGGAGCTGTTTTTT. Translation gives CATSRGTGVTGELFF.